This TCR beta chain comes out of a study of cytotoxic CD8 clonotypes in ibrutinib-treated CLL. At the level of the study: Partial responders approximately 24, complete 2; about 12 progressed and some 14 stayed in remission by median roughly 6 years. Findings of the study overall: Collection times varied between progressing and sustained-remission patients.

This clone occurred once. The antigen is not known. Assay: immunoSEQ multiplex PCR; the TCRdb copy retains only in-frame clones and omits some. The data hold more than 200,000 clones, with just under 80% observed a single time. TCR beta libraries used around 1.8 micrograms of DNA from cryopreserved PBMCs. The CDR3 totals 14 residues. Trimming took 9 bases from V and 2 from J; bases not matched to a gene: 6. CDR1 and CDR2 (germline): ENHRY, SYGVKD. This TCR came from a human donor with chronic lymphocytic leukemia. Material: PBMCs, obtained after 12 months of ibrutinib treatment. This chain uses TRBV10-3 with TRBJ2-2; 7 bases are shared with TRBD2. The CDR3: CAISAGLNTGELFF. The CDR3 DNA reads TGTGCCATTTCAGCGGGACTAAACACCGGGGAGCTGTTTTTT.